This T cell receptor (beta chain) was identified during a study of T cells in Graves' hyperthyroidism and ophthalmopathy. Background on the study: Peripheral blood was drawn at first diagnosis, prior to all treatment.

Fresh peripheral blood, around 11 ml of it, supplied the PBMCs. The TCR beta CDR3 regions underwent amplification using RNA transcripts as the source. Using the HTBI primer set, a first-round RT-PCR was run on the TCR CDR3. TCRdb recomputed calls from the multiplex PCR reads with MiXCR, one row per CDR3 protein. This sample has nearly 750,000 distinct CDR3 sequences, with about 35% found just once. Findings of the study overall: Within blood appeared most thyroid clonotypes that had expanded above 0.001.

Germline values: CDR1 DFQATT, CDR2 SNEGSKA (reference sequence). This CDR3 has 14 residues. With 6 bases clipped from V and 5 bases from J, the junction kept 9 bases outside the gene matches. In the case of this clonotype: Its antigen is not known.

The sequence came from a middle-aged woman with Graves' hyperthyroidism. The sequenced material came from blood. V is TRBV20-1 and J is TRBJ2-5, with 10 bases identical to TRBD1. DNA of the CDR3: TGCAGTGCCAACGGGGACAGGGGTAGGGAGACCCAGTACTTC. Encoded protein: CSANGDRGRETQYF.